This T cell receptor (beta chain) was observed in a study of identical twins. Unique molecular identifiers were present on the cDNA, and a universal primer site came from template switching. TCRdb re-called the 5' RACE reads with MiXCR, one entry per CDR3 protein. Of about 900,000 distinct CDR3 sequences in the sample, roughly 12% were seen once. Findings and caveats of the study: The authors drew conclusions from cross-sectional statistical analysis rather than following the same donors. Alpha sequences that were out-of-frame and twin-shared showed an excess of low generation probability. Insertions were fewer in abundant cord blood beta clonotypes, whereas memory repertoires showed none of this pattern.

The CDR3 is made up of 14 amino acids. Germline values: CDR1 SNHLY, CDR2 FYNNEI. Trimming left V 6 bases short and J 4 bases short, with 15 bases between. A note on this clonotype: The antigen is undetermined.

A further study also used this sample, focusing on yellow fever vaccine responses in identical twins.

This sequence was found in a woman between 18 and 29 years old in good health. The sequencing input was PBMCs. The chain recombines TRBV2 with TRBJ1-1, with D tentatively TRBD1 (6 bases). The CDR3 DNA reads as TGTGCCAGCAGACCCCAAGGAGGGGGCACTGAAGCTTTCTTT. It translates to CASRPQGGGTEAFF.